Following are 20 T cell receptor beta chains from one sample sequenced in a study of cytomegalovirus exposure and HLA in healthy donors (dated by TCRdb to the late 2010s). The library was made by the immunoSEQ multiplex PCR assay. For the multiplex PCR, a mixture combining 60 forward primers for TCR Vbeta segments and 13 reverse primers for TCR Jbeta segments was used. Imported from immuneACCESS, the table was reduced by TCRdb to in-frame sequences with V and J called. These copies leave out some clones; in studies compared against another copy, an unresolved V gene accounts for under half, and the cause of the remainder is not known. In this sample the table shows roughly 190,000 clones, around 77% of which occur a single time. Together, the top ten hold about 1.9% of the sample. The sequenced material came from PBMCs. The receptors were sampled from a woman under 40 in good health and CMV-seropositive.

The rearrangement links TRBV5-1 to TRBJ2-7; tentatively, D is TRBD1 (6 bases). Germline-derived CDR1 and CDR2 are SGHRS and YFSETQ. The V gene lost 0 bases and the J gene lost 3 bases, with 7 bases spanning the gap. The CDR3 runs 13 residues. In DNA form, the CDR3 reads TGCGCCAGCAGCTTGGGGACAGACTACGAGCAGTACTTC. This translates into CASSLGTDYEQYF. Combining the CDR3 with reference TRBV5-1 and TRBJ2-7 gives the whole variable domain KAGVTQTPRYLIKTRGQQVTLSCSPISGHRSVSWYQQTPGQGLQFLFEYFSETQRNKGNFPGRFSGRQFSNSRSEMNVSTLELGDSALYLCASSLGTDYEQYFGPGTRLTVT.

V usage is TRBV5-1 and J usage is TRBJ2-5; 8 nucleotides line up with TRBD2. Trimming cost V 4 bases and J 6 bases; bases outside gene matches: 5. Germline loops: CDR1 SGHRS, CDR2 YFSETQ. The CDR3 covers 13 residues. The DNA for the CDR3 is TGCGCCAGCAGCCCCCGGGGGGGCAAGACCCAGTACTTC. This encodes CASSPRGGKTQYF.

CDR3 coding DNA: TGTGCCAGTTCCGTAGGCGGTGAAGCTTTCTTT. Its translation is CASSVGGEAFF. The chain has TRBV27 and TRBJ1-1; D is uncertain. V lost 9 bases to trimming and J lost 7 bases, with 12 bases between them. The CDR3 has 11 amino acids. Germline CDR1 MNHEY, CDR2 SMNVEV (reference sequence).

This clone was recorded once. The CDR3 region has the DNA TGTGCCAGCAGTTACTCGGGCCCGTCGGGGGGCGTCGGCTACACCTTC. It specifies CASSYSGPSGGVGYTF. This chain uses TRBV6-5 with TRBJ1-2; perhaps TRBD1 as D (6 bases). In germline, CDR1 is MNHEY, CDR2 SVGAGI. The CDR3 is 16 amino acids. Trimming removed 0 bases at V and 8 bases at J, with 19 bases between.

The chain uses TRBV7-2 and TRBJ2-7; D possibly corresponds to TRBD1 (5 bases). V was shortened by 5 bases and J by 2 bases, with 16 bases between the two germline ends. The length of the CDR3 is 15 residues. The germline gives CDR1 SGHTA, CDR2 FQGNSA. CDR3 coding DNA: TGTGCCAGCAGCCCCCGGACCCAGGGCGCCTACGAGCAGTACTTC. Translating it yields CASSPRTQGAYEQYF.

This chain connects TRBV6-5 to TRBJ1-4; 8 bases match TRBD1. CDR1 is MNHEY and CDR2 is SVGAGI in the germline V gene. The V gene end was trimmed by 5 bases and the J gene end by 8 bases; junction bases not matched to a gene: 10. The CDR3 runs 15 residues. CDR3 DNA: TGTGCCAGCAGTCGCTCCGGGACAGGCAGCGAAAAACTGTTTTTT. This codes for CASSRSGTGSEKLFF.

The V and J genes are TRBV28 and TRBJ2-3; maybe TRBD2 (6 bases). Looked up from germline, CDR1 is MDHEN and CDR2 is SYDVKM. V gave up 8 bases and J gave up 3 bases, with 12 bases separating them. CDR3 length: 13 amino acids. DNA of the CDR3: TGTGCCAGCGTCGCGGGAAGGACAGATACGCAGTATTTT. It codes for CASVAGRTDTQYF.

The chain links TRBV2 to TRBJ1-2, with TRBD1 as a possible D gene (5 bases). V was pared by 6 bases and J by 7 bases, with 15 bases between. Germline lookup yields CDR1 SNHLY and CDR2 FYNNEI. This CDR3 contains 13 residues. The CDR3 spells CASSLGAGTGYTF. In DNA, the CDR3 is TGTGCCAGCAGCCTCGGTGCGGGGACTGGCTACACCTTC.

This chain uses TRBV4-1 with TRBJ1-3, with 9 bases aligning to TRBD1. Germline CDR1 and CDR2: MGHRA and YSYEKL. This CDR3 spans 17 amino acids. J was trimmed by 0 bases and V by 0 bases; bases with no gene match: 3. Here the CDR3 reads CASSQETGGFSGNTIYF. The CDR3 DNA reads as TGCGCCAGCAGCCAAGAAACAGGGGGCTTCTCTGGAAACACCATATATTTT.

This clone occurred a few times. The chain uses TRBV4-3 and TRBJ1-5, with 8 bases identical to TRBD1. The CDR3 runs to 16 residues. V lost 2 bases and J lost 2; bases outside the gene matches: 5. Germline assignment: CDR1 LGHNA and CDR2 YSLEER. The CDR3 nucleotides read TGCGCCAGCAGCCAAATCGCAGGGGGCGGCAATCAGCCCCAGCATTTT. Translating gives CASSQIAGGGNQPQHF.

The gene calls are TRBV6-1 and TRBJ2-2; weak D call: TRBD2 (6 bases). Germline V gene data show CDR1 as MNHNS and CDR2 as SASEGT. This CDR3 region has 15 residues. V lost 4 bases, J lost 0 bases, and 9 bases lay in between. As DNA, the CDR3 is TGTGCCAGCAGTGCGGGGGTGACGAACACCGGGGAGCTGTTTTTT. It is translated as CASSAGVTNTGELFF.

CDR3 bases: TGTGCCAGCAGTGTCGACAGCCGTGAAGCTTTCTTT. This sequence encodes CASSVDSREAFF. The chain recombines TRBV28 with TRBJ1-1, with a possible D match to TRBD1 (5 bases). With 5 bases removed from V and 7 bases from J, the gap between germline ends came to 11 bases. CDR1 and CDR2 from the germline V gene are MDHEN and SYDVKM. The length of the CDR3 is 12 residues.

This clone was seen only a few times. V gene TRBV6-5 combines with J gene TRBJ2-6, with a possible D match to TRBD1 (5 bases). CDR3 length: 15 residues. Germline V gene sequence: CDR1 MNHEY, CDR2 SVGAGI. V lost 0 bases and J 3 bases, leaving 6 bases between the germline ends. The CDR3 coding sequence is TGTGCCAGCAGTTACTCGACAGATGGGGCCAACGTCCTGACTTTC. As protein: CASSYSTDGANVLTF.

This chain links TRBV27 with TRBJ1-2, with a weak D call TRBD1 (5 bases). CDR1 is MNHEY, CDR2 SMNVEV, per germline (reference sequence). V was pared by 4 bases and J by 2 bases, with 14 bases between. CDR3 length: 15 amino acids. The CDR3 loop is CASSWGREANYGYTF. CDR3 DNA sequence: TGTGCCAGCAGTTGGGGCAGGGAAGCGAACTATGGCTACACCTTC.

Regarding this clone: The same CDR3 is also encoded by other DNA sequences in this sample. The chain is built from TRBV7-9 and TRBJ1-1; D ambiguous. V was pared by 1 base and J by 1 base, with 7 bases between. The CDR3 spans 14 residues. Germline V gives CDR1 SEHNR, CDR2 FQNEAQ (reference sequence). The CDR3 nucleotides are TGTGCCAGCAGCTTAGGGCGGTCGAACACTGAAGCTTTCTTT. This encodes CASSLGRSNTEAFF.

This chain connects TRBV7-2 to TRBJ2-5, with TRBD2 identical over 8 bases. This CDR3 is built from 14 residues. With 1 base clipped from V and 4 bases from J, the junction kept 2 bases outside the gene matches. Germline V CDR1 and CDR2: SGHTA, FQGNSA. CDR3 region: CASSLVAGIETQYF. The CDR3 DNA is TGTGCCAGCAGCTTAGTAGCGGGGATAGAGACCCAGTACTTC.

The chain carries TRBV19 and TRBJ2-1; possibly TRBD1 for D (6 bases). CDR1 is LNHDA, CDR2 SQIVND, per germline (reference sequence). This CDR3 comprises 16 residues. V was clipped by 4 bases and J by 3 bases, with 16 bases between them. The CDR3 protein is CASSTRQEILYNEQFF. Written as DNA, the CDR3 is TGTGCCAGTAGTACCCGACAGGAGATACTCTACAATGAGCAGTTCTTC.

The CDR3 here is CAGTPGGDTQYF. The CDR3 region has the DNA TGTGCCGGGACCCCTGGAGGCGATACGCAGTATTTT. The chain recombines TRBV30 with TRBJ2-3, with D perhaps being TRBD1 or TRBD2 (5 bases each). Trimming removed 8 bases at V and 6 bases at J, with 15 bases between. This CDR3 contains 12 residues. Per germline, CDR1 GTSNPN and CDR2 SVGIG (reference sequence).

Of note for this clone: At one end, the junction sequence differs from germline, possibly due to a read error. This sample includes further DNA sequences coding for the same CDR3. The chain combines TRBV9 with TRBJ2-7; TRBD2 might be the D (5 bases). In germline, CDR1 is SGDLS, CDR2 YYNGEE. The CDR3 is 14 amino acids. The CDR3 protein is CASSVALADYEQYF. CDR3 nucleotides: TGTGCCAGCAGCGTAGCTCTAGCCGACTACGAGCAGTATTTC.

The chain is built from TRBV6-1 and TRBJ1-6; D unresolved. The ends were cut back, 3 bases at V and 7 bases at J, with 10 bases in the middle. The CDR3 is 14 residues long. CDR1 MNHNS and CDR2 SASEGT come from the germline V gene. CDR3 coding DNA: TGTGCCAGCAGTGAGAGAGGCCCCAATTCACCCCTCCACTTT. Translated, it gives CASSERGPNSPLHF.